In this sample, the clone carrying this T cell receptor (beta chain) turned up once. Its antigen is as yet unknown. Different DNA sequences within this sample yield the same CDR3. The sample belongs to a study of OX40 agonist ivuxolimab in advanced cancers. Overall study results and limits: Certain nonresponders likewise exhibited a low normalized T-cell clonal expansion.

Samples of blood were obtained at baseline, on cycle 4 day 1, and on cycle 7 day 1. TCRdb's table, derived via immunoSEQ multiplex PCR, lists solely in-frame clones and lacks some. The sample records 50,000 to 65,000 clones, 65% to 85% being singletons. V lost 3 bases and J lost 3; bases outside the gene matches: 2. The CDR3 is 15 amino acids. Germline V gene data show CDR1 as SGHNT and CDR2 as YYREEE (reference sequence). The material was CD4+ or CD8+ T cells sorted from blood, obtained in a trial of the OX40 agonist ivuxolimab. The clonotype originates from an adult with an advanced solid tumor such as melanoma, head and neck, liver or kidney cancer. The J gene is TRBJ2-1, the V gene TRBV5-4, with 11 bases that match TRBD2. CDR3 DNA: TGTGCCAGCAGCTCACTAGCGGGGGACTACAATGAGCAGTTCTTC. Protein sequence: CASSSLAGDYNEQFF. Full variable domain (rest looked up from reference TRBV5-4 and TRBJ2-1): ETGVTQSPTHLIKTRGQQVTLRCSSQSGHNTVSWYQQALGQGPQFIFQYYREEENGRGNFPPRFSGLQFPNYSSELNVNALELDDSALYLCASSSLAGDYNEQFFGPGTRLTVL.